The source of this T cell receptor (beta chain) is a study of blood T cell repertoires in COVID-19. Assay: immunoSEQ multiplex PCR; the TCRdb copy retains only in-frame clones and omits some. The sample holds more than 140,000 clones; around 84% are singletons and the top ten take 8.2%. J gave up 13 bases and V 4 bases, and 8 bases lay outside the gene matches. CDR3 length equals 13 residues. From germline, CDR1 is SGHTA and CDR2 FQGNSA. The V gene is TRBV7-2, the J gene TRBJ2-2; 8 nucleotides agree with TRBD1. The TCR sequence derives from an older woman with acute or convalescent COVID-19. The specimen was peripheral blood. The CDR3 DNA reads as TGTGCCAGCAGCTCGGACAGGGCGTGGAGGCTGTTTTTT. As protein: CASSSDRAWRLFF.